The 23 T cell receptor beta chains given below trace back to one sample, sequenced in a study of esophageal squamous cell carcinoma under preoperative chemotherapy. Time point noted: after preoperative PTX-NDP chemotherapy. From the PCR reads, TCRdb called clonotypes with MiXCR, one entry per CDR3 protein. The top ten hold less than 30% of the sample, which has over 25,000 distinct CDR3 sequences, 40% to 60% seen once. The sample was collected from a patient given preoperative chemotherapy. The receptors derive from a human donor with esophageal squamous cell carcinoma. The donor label of this sample is uncertain.

V is TRBV12-3 or TRBV12-4 and J is TRBJ2-5; the match to TRBD2 covers 10 bases. The DNA matches TRBJ2-1 better at its end, which makes the J call doubtful. CDR3 size: 15 residues. The CDR3 coding sequence is TGTGCCAGCAGTAGCGTAGCGGGAGGCACCAATGAGCAGTTCTTC. Its translation is CASSSVAGGTNEQFF.

Note on this clonotype: The conserved closing phenylalanine or tryptophan is absent in this CDR3, likely reflecting a read error. The DNA is omitted, as the CDR3 cannot be located on it reliably, and the CDR3 follows TCRdb's listing. The chain links TRBV18 to TRBJ2-5; TRBD1 is the table's D call, not checked against the DNA. Germline values: CDR1 KGHSH, CDR2 LQKENI. The CDR3 is 13 amino acids long, termini counted. The chain's CDR3 is CASSPPSQGAVSL.

This clonotype was counted at least ten times. V and J are TRBV7-2 and TRBJ2-1, with 10 bases matching TRBD1. Per germline, CDR1 SGHTA and CDR2 FQGNSA. With V trimmed by 5 bases and J by 13 bases, 11 bases remained unmatched. The CDR3 sequence is 14 residues long. CDR3 region: CASSPDRGGWTQFF. Here the CDR3 DNA reads TGTGCCAGCAGCCCGGACAGGGGGGGTTGGACCCAGTTCTTC. The complete variable domain, with remaining parts taken from reference TRBV7-2 and TRBJ2-1, reads GAGVSQSPSNKVTEKGKDVELRCDPISGHTALYWYRQSLGQGLEFLIYFQGNSAPDKSGLPSDRFSAERTGGSVSTLTIQRTQQEDSAVYLCASSPDRGGWTQFFGPGTRLTVL.

This clonotype was counted a single time. The J gene is TRBJ2-5, the V gene TRBV7-3; D possibly corresponds to TRBD2 (6 bases). The assigned J gene may be wrong: the sequence end matches TRBJ2-7 better. Per the germline V gene, CDR1 is SGHTA and CDR2 is FQGTGA. The CDR3 sequence is 13 residues long. This CDR3 is CASSLSRGSEQYF. The DNA of the CDR3 is TGTGCCAGCAGCTTAAGCCGGGGGAGCGAGCAGTACTTC.

This clonotype came up a few times. The CDR3 here is CASRLAEPNNEQFF. In DNA form, the CDR3 reads TGTGCCAGCAGGCTAGCGGAGCCGAACAATGAGCAGTTCTTC. V is TRBV7-9 and J is TRBJ2-1; 7 positions match TRBD2. Losses at the gene ends were 6 bases for V and 5 bases for J; bases not matched to a gene: 7. CDR3 size: 14 residues. CDR1 is SEHNR, CDR2 FQNEAQ, per germline (reference sequence).

This clonotype was picked up many times. This chain joins TRBV27 and TRBJ2-1; 9 bases agree with TRBD2. The CDR3 is 15 residues long. The trim removed 3 bases at V and 7 bases at J, leaving 7 bases unmatched. Germline V gene data show CDR1 as MNHEY and CDR2 as SMNVEV (reference sequence). CDR3 sequence: CASSLERGAWNEQFF. In DNA form, the CDR3 reads TGTGCCAGCAGTTTGGAGCGGGGGGCATGGAATGAGCAGTTCTTC.

This clonotype was detected a few times. The chain combines TRBV7-8 with TRBJ2-3, with D perhaps TRBD1 (6 bases). The CDR3 sequence is 14 residues long. Germline assignment: CDR1 SGHVS and CDR2 FQNEAQ. Trimming took 1 base from V and 6 from J, leaving 11 bases between them. The CDR3 DNA follows: TGTGCCAGCAGCTTAGTCTACAGGGTTGATACGCAGTATTTT. The encoded protein is CASSLVYRVDTQYF.

With respect to this clonotype: Given the absence of the conserved phenylalanine or tryptophan at the CDR3 end, a read error is likely. The chain is built from TRBV7-9 and TRBJ2-5; 8 bases are shared with TRBD1. V lost 4 bases, J lost 6 bases, and 13 bases stayed unmatched. The CDR3 consists of 16 residues. Germline values: CDR1 SEHNR, CDR2 FQNEAQ (reference sequence). CDR3 amino acids: CASSSRPGTGQKTQYS. The CDR3, as DNA: TGTGCCAGCAGCTCACGTCCCGGGACAGGACAAAAGACCCAGTACTCG.

This clonotype was seen many times. The J gene is TRBJ2-1, the V gene TRBV11-2, with 11 bases that match TRBD2. The CDR3 is made up of 15 amino acids. Looked up from germline, CDR1 is SGHAT and CDR2 is FQNNGV. J lost 7 bases, V lost 4 bases, and 6 bases had no gene match. The DNA of the CDR3 is TGTGCCAGCAGCTCTTTAGCGGGGGGGCGAAATGAGCAGTTCTTC. This codes for CASSSLAGGRNEQFF.

In this sample, this clonotype turned up many times. The chain couples TRBV7-3 to TRBJ2-3; 9 positions match TRBD2. CDR1 and CDR2 from the germline V gene are SGHTA and FQGTGA. V lost 8 bases to trimming and J lost 2 bases; unmatched junction nucleotides: 5. The CDR3 spans 14 residues. CDR3 amino acids: CASASGADTDTQYF. CDR3 sequence (DNA): TGTGCCAGCGCTAGCGGGGCAGACACAGATACGCAGTATTTT.

This clonotype came up many times. CDR3 sequence reads: CASSYIGGGVADTQYF. The CDR3 nucleotides are TGTGCCAGCAGTTACATCGGGGGGGGGGTGGCAGATACGCAGTATTTT. The genes are TRBV6-5 and TRBJ2-3, with TRBD2 matching over 8 bases. V was clipped by 2 bases and J by 4 bases; unmatched bases: 8. Per germline, CDR1 MNHEY and CDR2 SVGAGI. The CDR3 sequence is 16 residues long.

This clonotype was counted only a few times. The DNA of the CDR3 is TGTGCCAGCAGTCGGATGAACACTGAAGCTTTCTTT. As protein: CASSRMNTEAFF. The chain uses TRBV12-3 or TRBV12-4 and TRBJ1-1; D is unresolved. V lost 5 bases to trimming and J lost 0 bases, with 4 bases between them. This CDR3 region has 12 residues.

This clonotype was counted a few times. The rearrangement links TRBV12-3 or TRBV12-4 to TRBJ1-3; D is perhaps TRBD1 (6 bases). V gave up 6 bases and J gave up 8 bases, with 17 bases separating them. This CDR3 comprises 14 residues. The CDR3 protein is CASSLGGGSDTIYF. The CDR3 DNA reads as TGTGCCAGCAGCCTAGGGGGGGGCTCGGACACCATATATTTT.

This clonotype has a single count. DNA of the CDR3: TGTGCCAGCATACAGGGGGTAGCTTCAACGACCCAGTACTTC. Protein sequence: CASIQGVASTTQYF. The V and J genes are TRBV7-8 and TRBJ2-5; 8 nucleotides match TRBD1. In germline, CDR1 is SGHVS, CDR2 FQNEAQ. The CDR3 is made up of 14 amino acids. V lost 7 bases to trimming and J lost 7 bases; unmatched junction nucleotides: 11.

A remark on this clonotype: One junction end disagrees with the germline gene, perhaps due to a read error. The J gene is TRBJ2-3, the V gene TRBV7-2; 8 bases agree with TRBD2. Germline CDR1 reads SGHTA; CDR2 reads FQGNSA. The CDR3 has 16 residues. CDR3 DNA sequence: TGTGCGAGCAGCGTCTCGGGGGGGAGCCCCCAAGATACGCAGTATTTC. It specifies CASSVSGGSPQDTQYF.

This clonotype came up a few times. The rearrangement uses TRBV12-3 or TRBV12-4 and TRBJ2-7, with 7 bases matching TRBD2. The CDR3 has 13 residues. Trimming at V came to 7 bases and at J to 0 bases, leaving 3 bases not matched to a gene. The CDR3: CASTQRGSYEQYF. CDR3 coding DNA: TGTGCCAGCACCCAGCGGGGCTCCTACGAGCAGTACTTC.

J is TRBJ2-5 and V is TRBV6-5; D is perhaps TRBD1 (6 bases). The better agreement between TRBJ2-7 and the DNA end casts doubt on the J call. This CDR3 region has 14 residues. Per the germline V gene, CDR1 is MNHEY and CDR2 is SVGAGI. CDR3 sequence: CASSYGDKTYEQYF. The DNA for the CDR3 is TGTGCCAGCAGTTACGGGGACAAAACCTACGAGCAGTACTTC.

Concerning this clonotype: Compared with germline, one end of the junction differs, possibly owing to a read error. The chain joins TRBV7-3 to TRBJ2-3; 8 nucleotides match TRBD2. CDR3 length: 14 residues. CDR1 and CDR2 (germline): SGHTA, FQGTGA. This CDR3 reads CAGSGGRATETQYF. The CDR3 DNA is TGTGCGGGCAGCGGGGGCCGTGCCACAGAGACGCAGTATTTC.

This clonotype was found many times. The rearrangement links TRBV7-2 to TRBJ2-2; no clear D gene. Germline assignment: CDR1 SGHTA and CDR2 FQGNSA. The CDR3 contains 13 residues. V lost 1 base, J lost 7 bases, and 7 bases lay in between. As DNA, the CDR3 is TGTGCCAGCAGCTTAGACTTTGGCGGGGAGCTGTTTTTT. Protein: CASSLDFGGELFF. The complete variable domain, with remaining parts taken from reference TRBV7-2 and TRBJ2-2, reads GAGVSQSPSNKVTEKGKDVELRCDPISGHTALYWYRQSLGQGLEFLIYFQGNSAPDKSGLPSDRFSAERTGGSVSTLTIQRTQQEDSAVYLCASSLDFGGELFFGEGSRLTVL.

Note on this clonotype: The junction differs from germline at one of its ends, possibly a read error. The V gene is TRBV7-3, the J gene TRBJ2-4, with unresolved D. The V gene's germline CDR1 is SGHTA and CDR2 FQGTGA. CDR3 length: 13 residues. CDR3 nucleotides: TGTGCCACCGGCCAGAAGGGCGAAAACATGCAGTACTTC. Encoded protein: CATGQKGENMQYF. Variable domain in full (rest from reference TRBV7-3 and TRBJ2-4): GAGVSQTPSNKVTEKGKYVELRCDPISGHTALYWYRQSLGQGPEFLIYFQGTGAADDSGLPNDRFFAVRPEGSVSTLKIQRTERGDSAVYLCATGQKGENMQYFGAGTRLSVL.

This clonotype was recorded a few times. The CDR3 region is CASSLTSGRTTDTQYF. For the CDR3, the DNA is TGTGCCAGCAGCTTAACTAGCGGGAGGACGACAGATACGCAGTATTTT. The chain has TRBV7-3 and TRBJ2-3, with TRBD2 matching 10 bases. The CDR3 totals 16 residues. V trimming: 0 bases; J trimming: 3 bases; junction bases outside the gene matches: 3. Germline V gene lookup returns CDR1 SGHTA and CDR2 FQGTGA.

This clonotype has more than one count but fewer than ten. The chain employs TRBV5-1 and TRBJ2-1, with TRBD2 matching 9 bases. This CDR3 spans 15 amino acids. The germline V gene has CDR1 SGHRS and CDR2 YFSETQ. The J segment lost 7 bases and the V segment lost 4 bases, leaving 9 bases of the junction unmatched. The CDR3 nucleotides read TGCGCCAGCAGCGCGCTAGCGGGGTATGAGAATGAGCAGTTCTTC. As protein: CASSALAGYENEQFF.

This clonotype counts as medium-sized (0.01 to 0.1%). The chain is built from TRBV11-3 and TRBJ2-5, with D unresolved. CDR1 SGHNT and CDR2 YENEEA come from the germline V gene. The CDR3 runs to 16 residues. Trimming stripped 0 bases from V and 5 bases from J, with 16 bases between. DNA of the CDR3: TGTGCCAGCAGCTTAGAGTCCACCCTTGGTGGGGAGACCCAGTACTTC. Protein product: CASSLESTLGGETQYF. Drawing the rest from reference TRBV11-3 and TRBJ2-5, the complete variable domain is EAGVVQSPRYKIIEKKQPVAFWCNPISGHNTLYWYLQNLGQGPELLIRYENEEAVDDSQLPKDRFSAERLKGVDSTLKIQPAELGDSAVYLCASSLESTLGGETQYFGPGTRLLVL.